The next 21 T cell receptor beta chains were all read from a single sample in a study of T cell responses to AZD1222 COVID-19 vaccine. TCRdb's table, derived via immunoSEQ multiplex PCR, lists solely in-frame clones and lacks some. Among more than 95,000 clones, approximately 88% were seen once, and the ten largest hold around 5.6%. Sequencing used peripheral blood, obtained on day 0 of AZD1222 vaccination. Receptor source: an adult in good health.

V usage is TRBV3-1 (or the pseudogene TRBV3-2) and J usage is TRBJ2-1; D possibly uses TRBD1 or TRBD2 (5 bases each). Germline V gene lookup returns CDR1 LGHDT and CDR2 YNNKEL (reference sequence). The length of the CDR3 is 16 residues. Trimming stripped 1 base from V and 7 bases from J, with 17 bases between. Written as DNA, the CDR3 is TGTGCCAGCAGCCAAGCCGGGGACCGAGCAGAGAATGAGCAGTTCTTC. Protein sequence: CASSQAGDRAENEQFF.

The CDR3 region is CASRKTLTTYEQYF. Here the CDR3 DNA reads TGTGCCAGCAGGAAGACACTTACCACCTACGAGCAGTACTTC. The rearrangement joins TRBV6-5 to TRBJ2-7; D is undetermined. This CDR3 comprises 14 residues. The V gene's germline CDR1 is MNHEY and CDR2 SVGAGI. Trimming took 6 bases from V and 2 from J, leaving 14 bases between them.

The chain recombines TRBV19 with TRBJ1-6; 8 nucleotides align to TRBD1. V lost 6 bases, J lost 7 bases, and 5 bases stayed unmatched. This CDR3 has 14 amino acids. From germline, CDR1 is LNHDA and CDR2 SQIVND (reference sequence). This CDR3 reads CASSKQGGNSPLHF. The CDR3 DNA sequence: TGTGCCAGTAGCAAACAGGGGGGCAATTCACCCCTCCACTTT. Together with reference TRBV19 and TRBJ1-6, the CDR3 gives the full variable domain: DGGITQSPKYLFRKEGQNVTLSCEQNLNHDAMYWYRQDPGQGLRLIYYSQIVNDFQKGDIAEGYSVSREKKESFPLTVTSAQKNPTAFYLCASSKQGGNSPLHFGNGTRLTVT.

The J gene is TRBJ2-5, the V gene TRBV7-2; D gene uncertain. The V end was cut by 4 bases, the J end by 4 bases, with 13 bases between. Germline V CDR1 and CDR2: SGHTA, FQGNSA. This CDR3 region has 14 residues. The CDR3 is CASSSMSLGETQYF. In DNA, the CDR3 is TGTGCCAGCAGCTCAATGTCCTTAGGAGAGACCCAGTACTTC.

The genes are TRBV4-1 and TRBJ2-5; D unresolved. Germline CDR1 MGHRA, CDR2 YSYEKL. Trimming left V 2 bases short and J 5 bases short, with 12 bases between. The CDR3 sequence is 14 residues long. The CDR3 nucleotides read TGCGCCAGCAGCCAAATAACTGCAAGCGAGACCCAGTACTTC. It is translated as CASSQITASETQYF.

The rearrangement uses TRBV27 and TRBJ2-2; the D gene is possibly TRBD1 (6 bases). Germline-derived CDR1 and CDR2 are MNHEY and SMNVEV (reference sequence). This CDR3 spans 14 amino acids. V was pared by 1 base and J by 4 bases, with 7 bases between. DNA for the CDR3: TGTGCCAGCAGTTTATTAGGGGGCACCGGGGAGCTGTTTTTT. The encoded protein is CASSLLGGTGELFF.

The rearrangement uses TRBV5-1 and TRBJ1-1; D is possibly TRBD1 (5 bases). V was cut by 3 bases and J by 3 bases, with 15 bases left in between. The germline V gene encodes CDR1 SGHRS and CDR2 YFSETQ. The CDR3 contains 15 residues. CDR3 coding DNA: TGCGCCAGCAGCTACCGGGGGAGTACGGACACTGAAGCTTTCTTT. Amino acids: CASSYRGSTDTEAFF.

The chain links TRBV11-3 to TRBJ1-2, with unresolved D. Trimming cost V 1 base and J 4 bases, with 7 bases left between them. There are 13 residues in the CDR3. Germline CDR1 SGHNT, CDR2 YENEEA. The CDR3 loop reads CASSLGEAYGYTF. CDR3 nucleotide sequence: TGTGCCAGCAGCTTAGGGGAGGCCTATGGCTACACCTTC.

The chain links TRBV11-2 to TRBJ1-1; 7 bases map to TRBD1. Germline CDR1 reads SGHAT; CDR2 reads FQNNGV. The junction had 5 bases not matched to a gene; V was cut back by 6 bases and J by 1 base. This CDR3 region has 14 residues. The CDR3 spells CASRRGLANTEAFF. DNA of the CDR3: TGTGCCAGCAGGAGGGGGCTCGCGAACACTGAAGCTTTCTTT.

The genes are TRBV28 and TRBJ2-4; 9 bases fit TRBD1. CDR3 length equals 16 residues. The germline gives CDR1 MDHEN, CDR2 SYDVKM. V lost 5 bases, J lost 1 base, and 6 bases stayed unmatched. The CDR3 DNA sequence: TGTGCCAGCAGTCCCGGACAGGGGCTGGCCAAAAACATTCAGTACTTC. It codes for CASSPGQGLAKNIQYF. Based on the CDR3 plus reference TRBV28 and TRBJ2-4, the full variable domain is DVKVTQSSRYLVKRTGEKVFLECVQDMDHENMFWYRQDPGLGLRLIYFSYDVKMKEKGDIPEGYSVSREKKERFSLILESASTNQTSMYLCASSPGQGLAKNIQYFGAGTRLSVL.

The chain links TRBV7-8 to TRBJ2-5; D unresolved. In germline, CDR1 is SGHVS, CDR2 FQNEAQ. The V end was cut by 6 bases, the J end by 2 bases, with 16 bases between. The CDR3 extends over 15 amino acids. CDR3 DNA: TGTGCCAGCAGTTTCTTCCCGCCACCTCAAGAGACCCAGTACTTC. Translation: CASSFFPPPQETQYF.

The chain employs TRBV7-2 and TRBJ1-4, with TRBD1 matching 11 bases. Germline assignment: CDR1 SGHTA and CDR2 FQGNSA. V was pared by 0 bases and J by 8 bases, with 5 bases of the junction left unmatched. CDR3 length: 16 residues. This CDR3 is CASSLAGGTGGEKLFF. CDR3 nucleotides: TGTGCCAGCAGCTTAGCGGGCGGGACAGGGGGAGAAAAACTGTTTTTT.

This rearrangement joins TRBV4-1 to TRBJ1-2, with D possibly matching TRBD1 (5 bases). V was shortened by 5 bases and J by 4 bases, with 17 bases between the two germline ends. This CDR3 has 15 residues. Germline V gene lookup returns CDR1 MGHRA and CDR2 YSYEKL. This CDR3 reads CASSVGGEARYGYTF. The CDR3 DNA sequence: TGCGCCAGCAGCGTGGGGGGGGAAGCTCGCTATGGCTACACCTTC.

This clone was detected once. The chain employs TRBV7-2 and TRBJ1-2; tentatively, D is TRBD1 (6 bases). V lost 4 bases to trimming and J lost 2 bases, with 14 bases between them. Germline CDR1 is SGHTA and CDR2 is FQGNSA. The length of the CDR3 is 15 residues. The CDR3 bases are TGTGCCAGCAGCTCCCATCAGGGGCTCAACTATGGCTACACCTTC. The encoded protein is CASSSHQGLNYGYTF. Using reference TRBV7-2 and TRBJ1-2 for the parts outside the CDR3, the full variable domain is GAGVSQSPSNKVTEKGKDVELRCDPISGHTALYWYRQSLGQGLEFLIYFQGNSAPDKSGLPSDRFSAERTGGSVSTLTIQRTQQEDSAVYLCASSSHQGLNYGYTFGSGTRLTVV.

This clone has just one count. V is TRBV19 and J is TRBJ1-5; D not resolved. The V gene's germline CDR1 is LNHDA and CDR2 SQIVND (reference sequence). V shed 8 bases and J shed 6 bases, with 14 bases lying between them. This CDR3 has 13 amino acids. CDR3 sequence (DNA): TGTGCCAGTTCAGTAGGTCGGGGTCAGCCCCAGCATTTT. Protein sequence: CASSVGRGQPQHF.

In its sample, this clone was seen once. This chain connects TRBV6-5 to TRBJ2-7, with TRBD2 as a possible D gene (5 bases). Germline CDR1 MNHEY, CDR2 SVGAGI. This CDR3 has 14 residues. The V end lost 2 bases, the J end lost 5 bases, and 13 bases lay between the germline ends. CDR3 nucleotides: TGTGCCAGCAGTTACCGGGATCCCGGGGACGAGCAGTACTTC. This translates into CASSYRDPGDEQYF.

The rearrangement links TRBV5-1 to TRBJ2-7; maybe TRBD2 (7 bases). The CDR3 has 14 residues. The germline V gene has CDR1 SGHRS and CDR2 YFSETQ. Between the trimmed V and J ends, which lost 4 bases and 6 bases, there was a span of 17 bases. The CDR3 sequence: CASSGGAQGGEQYF. The CDR3 region has the DNA TGCGCCAGCAGCGGGGGGGCGCAGGGTGGCGAGCAGTACTTC.

V usage is TRBV15 and J usage is TRBJ2-3, with D possibly being TRBD2 (5 bases). This CDR3 is built from 15 residues. V was shortened by 0 bases and J by 2 bases, with 9 bases between the two germline ends. Germline CDR1 reads LNHNV; CDR2 reads YYDKDF (reference sequence). CDR3 in DNA: TGTGCCACCAGCAGAGATGAGGGCCTCACAGATACGCAGTATTTT. It encodes CATSRDEGLTDTQYF.

J is TRBJ2-3 and V is TRBV10-3, with D perhaps TRBD1 (6 bases). This CDR3 is built from 14 residues. The ends were cut back, 4 bases at V and 5 bases at J, with 13 bases in the middle. Germline values: CDR1 ENHRY, CDR2 SYGVKD. CDR3 DNA: TGTGCCATCAGTGCGGGACAAAAGGGAGATACGCAGTATTTT. Translation: CAISAGQKGDTQYF.

The V and J genes are TRBV9 and TRBJ2-2; D might be TRBD2 (6 bases). CDR1 is SGDLS and CDR2 is YYNGEE in the germline V gene. The CDR3 contains 20 residues. V lost 0 bases, J lost 0 bases, and 21 bases lay in between. For the CDR3, the DNA is TGTGCCAGCAGCGTAGAGGAGGGGCCGTCCGATTTTGCGAACACCGGGGAGCTGTTTTTT. Translating gives CASSVEEGPSDFANTGELFF.

The J gene is TRBJ2-7, the V gene TRBV11-2; 11 positions match TRBD1. Germline CDR1 SGHAT, CDR2 FQNNGV. There are 14 residues in the CDR3. Unmatched junction bases numbered 9, after V lost 5 bases and J lost 9 bases. CDR3 protein: CASSPTGQGDGQYF. CDR3 nucleotides: TGTGCCAGCAGCCCGACGGGACAGGGGGACGGGCAGTACTTC.